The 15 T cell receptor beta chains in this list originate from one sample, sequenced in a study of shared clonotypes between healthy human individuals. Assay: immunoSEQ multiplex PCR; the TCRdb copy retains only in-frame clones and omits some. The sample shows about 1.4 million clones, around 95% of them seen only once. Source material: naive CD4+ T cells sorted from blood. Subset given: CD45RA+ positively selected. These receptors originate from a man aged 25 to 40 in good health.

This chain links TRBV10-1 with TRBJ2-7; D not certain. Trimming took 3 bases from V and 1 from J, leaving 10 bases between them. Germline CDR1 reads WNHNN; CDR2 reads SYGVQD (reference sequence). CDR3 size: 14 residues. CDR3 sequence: CASSENPHSYEQYF. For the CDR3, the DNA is TGCGCCAGCAGTGAAAACCCACATTCCTACGAGCAGTACTTC.

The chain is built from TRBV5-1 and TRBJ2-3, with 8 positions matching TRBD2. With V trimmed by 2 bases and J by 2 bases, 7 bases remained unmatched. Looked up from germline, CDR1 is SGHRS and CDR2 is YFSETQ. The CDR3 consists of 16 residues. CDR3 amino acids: CASSFGLLADTDTQYF. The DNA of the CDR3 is TGCGCCAGCAGCTTTGGATTACTAGCGGACACAGATACGCAGTATTTT.

This CDR3 reads CASGLSGRGPAGELFF. Here the CDR3 DNA reads TGTGCTAGTGGTTTGTCAGGCAGGGGGCCGGCCGGGGAGCTGTTTTTT. The chain combines TRBV12-5 with TRBJ2-2; TRBD1 agrees at 8 bases. Germline values: CDR1 LGHNT, CDR2 FRNRAP. The CDR3 contains 16 residues. V lost 2 bases to trimming and J lost 6 bases; unmatched junction nucleotides: 8.

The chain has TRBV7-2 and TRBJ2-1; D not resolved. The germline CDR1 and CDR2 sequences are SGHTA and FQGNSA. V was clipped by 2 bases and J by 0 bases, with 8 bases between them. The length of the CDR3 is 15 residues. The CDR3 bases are TGTGCCAGCAGCTTAAGTAGGAACTCCTACAATGAGCAGTTCTTC. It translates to CASSLSRNSYNEQFF.

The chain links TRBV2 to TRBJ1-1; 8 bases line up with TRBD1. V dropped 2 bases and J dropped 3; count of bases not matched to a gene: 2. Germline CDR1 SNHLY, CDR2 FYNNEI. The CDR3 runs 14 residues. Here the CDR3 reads CASSEYRGDTEAFF. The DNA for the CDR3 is TGTGCCAGCAGTGAATACAGGGGGGACACTGAAGCTTTCTTT.

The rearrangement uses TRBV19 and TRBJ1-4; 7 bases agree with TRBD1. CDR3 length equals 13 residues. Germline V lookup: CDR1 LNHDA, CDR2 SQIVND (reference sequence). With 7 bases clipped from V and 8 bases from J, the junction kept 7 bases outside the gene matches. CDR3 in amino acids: CASKPGGWEKLFF. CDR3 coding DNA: TGTGCCAGTAAACCAGGGGGTTGGGAAAAACTGTTTTTT.

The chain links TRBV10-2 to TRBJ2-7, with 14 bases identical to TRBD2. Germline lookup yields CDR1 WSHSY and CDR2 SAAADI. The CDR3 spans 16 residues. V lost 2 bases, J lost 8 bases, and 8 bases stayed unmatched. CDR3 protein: CASSERTSGRIKKQYF. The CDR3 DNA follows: TGCGCCAGCAGTGAGAGGACTAGCGGGAGGATCAAAAAGCAGTACTTC.

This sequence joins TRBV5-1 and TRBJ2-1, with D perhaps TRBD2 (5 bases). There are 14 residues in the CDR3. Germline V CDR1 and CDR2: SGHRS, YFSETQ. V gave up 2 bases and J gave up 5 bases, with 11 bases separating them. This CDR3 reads CASSLGSENNEQFF. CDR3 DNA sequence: TGCGCCAGCAGCTTAGGTAGCGAAAACAATGAGCAGTTCTTC.

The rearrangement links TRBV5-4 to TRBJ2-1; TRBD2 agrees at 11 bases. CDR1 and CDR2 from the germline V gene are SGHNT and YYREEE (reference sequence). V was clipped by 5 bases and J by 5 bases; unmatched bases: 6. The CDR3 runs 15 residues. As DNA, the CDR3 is TGTGCCAGCAGTACGATGGGACTAGCGGACAATGAGCAGTTCTTC. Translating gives CASSTMGLADNEQFF.

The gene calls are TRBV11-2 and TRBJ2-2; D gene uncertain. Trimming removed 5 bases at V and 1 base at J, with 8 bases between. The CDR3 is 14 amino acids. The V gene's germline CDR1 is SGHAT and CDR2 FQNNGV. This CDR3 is CASSTFKNTGELFF. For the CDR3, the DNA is TGTGCCAGCAGCACTTTTAAGAACACCGGGGAGCTGTTTTTT.

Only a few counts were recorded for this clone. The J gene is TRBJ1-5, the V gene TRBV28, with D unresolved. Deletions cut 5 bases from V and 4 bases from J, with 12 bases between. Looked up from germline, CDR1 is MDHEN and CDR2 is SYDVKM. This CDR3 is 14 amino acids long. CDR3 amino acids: CASSRSLGNQPQHF. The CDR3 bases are TGTGCCAGCAGTCGATCCCTCGGGAATCAGCCCCAGCATTTT.

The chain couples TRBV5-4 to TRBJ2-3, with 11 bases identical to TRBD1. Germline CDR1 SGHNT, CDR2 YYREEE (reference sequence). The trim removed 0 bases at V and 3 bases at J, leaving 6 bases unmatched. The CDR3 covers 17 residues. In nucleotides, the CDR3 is TGTGCCAGCAGCTTGGATTTCCGGGACAGGGGGACAGATACGCAGTATTTT. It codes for CASSLDFRDRGTDTQYF.

The CDR3 DNA is TGCGCCAGCAGCCACAACAGGGCTAGCTCTGGAAACACCATATATTTT. Translation: CASSHNRASSGNTIYF. The chain links TRBV4-3 to TRBJ1-3, with D possibly TRBD1 on 6 matching bases. Germline V lookup: CDR1 LGHNA, CDR2 YSLEER. The CDR3 covers 16 residues. The V end lost 3 bases, the J end lost 0 bases, and 12 bases lay between the germline ends.

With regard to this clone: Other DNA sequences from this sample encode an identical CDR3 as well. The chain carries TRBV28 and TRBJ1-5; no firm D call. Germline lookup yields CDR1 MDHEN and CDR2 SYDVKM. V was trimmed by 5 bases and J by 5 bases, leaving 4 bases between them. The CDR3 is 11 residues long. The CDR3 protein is CASSPDQPQHF. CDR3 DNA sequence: TGTGCCAGCAGTCCTGATCAGCCCCAGCATTTT.

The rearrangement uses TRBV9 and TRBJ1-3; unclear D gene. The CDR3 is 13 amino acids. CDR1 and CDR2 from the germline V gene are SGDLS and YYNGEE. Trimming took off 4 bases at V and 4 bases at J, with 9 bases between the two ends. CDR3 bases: TGTGCCAGCAGCTATAATTGGGGAAACACCATATATTTT. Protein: CASSYNWGNTIYF. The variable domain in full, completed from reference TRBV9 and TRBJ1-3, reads DSGVTQTPKHLITATGQRVTLRCSPRSGDLSVYWYQQSLDQGLQFLIQYYNGEERAKGNILERFSAQQFPDLHSELNLSSLELGDSALYFCASSYNWGNTIYFGEGSWLTVV.